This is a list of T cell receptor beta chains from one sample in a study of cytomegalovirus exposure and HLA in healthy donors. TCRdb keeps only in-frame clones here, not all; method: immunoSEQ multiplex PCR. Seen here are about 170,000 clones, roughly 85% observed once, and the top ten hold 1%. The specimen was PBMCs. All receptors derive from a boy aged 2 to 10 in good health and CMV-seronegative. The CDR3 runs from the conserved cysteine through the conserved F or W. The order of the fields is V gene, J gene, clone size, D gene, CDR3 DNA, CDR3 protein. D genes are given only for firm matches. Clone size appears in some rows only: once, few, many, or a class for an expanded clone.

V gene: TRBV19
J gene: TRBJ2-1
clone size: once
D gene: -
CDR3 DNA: TGTGCCAGTAGTATCGGGGTCCAAAACAATGAGCAGTTCTTC
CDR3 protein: CASSIGVQNNEQFF

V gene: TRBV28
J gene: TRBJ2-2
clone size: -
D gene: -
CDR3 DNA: TGTGCCAGCAGTTTATCGGGGAACACCGGGGAGCTGTTTTTT
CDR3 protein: CASSLSGNTGELFF

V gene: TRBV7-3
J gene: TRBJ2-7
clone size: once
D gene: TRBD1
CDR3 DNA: TGTGCCAGCAGCTTATCAGGGGGCGCTAGTTCCTACGAGCAGTACTTC
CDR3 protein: CASSLSGGASSYEQYF

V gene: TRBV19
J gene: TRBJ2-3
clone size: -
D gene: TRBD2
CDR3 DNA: TGTGCCAGCCAGCGGGGCGATACGCAGTATTTT
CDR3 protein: CASQRGDTQYF

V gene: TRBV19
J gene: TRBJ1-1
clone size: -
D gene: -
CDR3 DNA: TGTGCCAGTAGTATAGACGGGGAGAACACTGAAGCTTTCTTT
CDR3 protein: CASSIDGENTEAFF

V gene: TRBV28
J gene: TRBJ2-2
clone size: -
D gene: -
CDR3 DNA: TGTGCCAGCAGTCCCAGCGTCACCGGGGAGCTGTTTTTT
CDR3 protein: CASSPSVTGELFF

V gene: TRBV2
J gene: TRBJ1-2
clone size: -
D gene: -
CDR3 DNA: TGTGCCAGCAGTGAGCGGGGCTATGGCTACACCTTC
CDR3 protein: CASSERGYGYTF

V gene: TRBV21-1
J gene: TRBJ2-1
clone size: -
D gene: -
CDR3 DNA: TGTGCCAGCAGCCAACAGGGGTCCACCTACAATGAGCAGTTCTTC
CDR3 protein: CASSQQGSTYNEQFF

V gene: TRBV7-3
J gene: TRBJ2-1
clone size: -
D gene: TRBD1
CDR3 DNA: TGTGCCAGCAGCTCCCAGACAGGGGCCGGGAATGAGCAGTTCTTC
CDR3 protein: CASSSQTGAGNEQFF

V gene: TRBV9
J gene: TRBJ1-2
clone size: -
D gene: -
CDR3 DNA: TGTGCCAGCAGCCCCTCCACCGGGGCCTTGGGAGGGACCTTC
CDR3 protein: CASSPSTGALGGTF

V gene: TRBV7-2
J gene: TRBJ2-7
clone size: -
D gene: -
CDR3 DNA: TGTGCCAGCAGCCTAGCAGCACCATCCTACGAGCAGTACTTC
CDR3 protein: CASSLAAPSYEQYF

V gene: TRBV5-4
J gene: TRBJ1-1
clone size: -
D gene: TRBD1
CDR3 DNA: TGTGCCAGCAGCTCCCGGACAGGGAACACTGAAGCTTTCTTT
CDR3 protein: CASSSRTGNTEAFF

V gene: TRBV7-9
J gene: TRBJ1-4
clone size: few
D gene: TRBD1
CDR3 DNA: TGTGCCAGCAGCTTGCAGGGGGCAAAAACAACTAATGAAAAACTGTTTTTT
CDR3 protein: CASSLQGAKTTNEKLFF

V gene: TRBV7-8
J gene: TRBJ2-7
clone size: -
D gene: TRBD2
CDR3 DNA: TGTGCCAGCAGCTTAGAATCCTCGGGGCTAGCGGGAGAGCAGTACTTC
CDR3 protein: CASSLESSGLAGEQYF

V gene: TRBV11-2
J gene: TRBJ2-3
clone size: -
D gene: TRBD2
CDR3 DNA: TGTGCCAGCAGCTCCTTAGCGGGGGGGCAGGTAGATACGCAGTATTTT
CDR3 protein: CASSSLAGGQVDTQYF

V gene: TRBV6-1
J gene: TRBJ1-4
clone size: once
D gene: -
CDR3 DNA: TGTGCCAGCAGTGAAAGAAAAAGAACACCGAATGAAAAACTGTTTTTT
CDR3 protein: CASSERKRTPNEKLFF

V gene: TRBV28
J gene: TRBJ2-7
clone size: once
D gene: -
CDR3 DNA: TGTGCCAGCAGTTCGGTCGCCTACGAGCAGTACTTC
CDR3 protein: CASSSVAYEQYF

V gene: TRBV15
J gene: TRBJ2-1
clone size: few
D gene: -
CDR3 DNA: TGTGCCACCAGCACAGCCGACAGCTCCTACAATGAGCAGTTCTTC
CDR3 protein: CATSTADSSYNEQFF

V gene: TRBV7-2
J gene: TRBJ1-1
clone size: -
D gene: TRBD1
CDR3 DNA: TGTGCCAGCAGCTTAGTGGGGACAGCGAACACTGAAGCTTTCTTT
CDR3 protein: CASSLVGTANTEAFF

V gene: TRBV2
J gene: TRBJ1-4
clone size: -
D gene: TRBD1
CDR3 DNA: TGTGCCAGCAAGTCTTCGGGACAGGGTAGTGAAAAACTGTTTTTT
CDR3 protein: CASKSSGQGSEKLFF

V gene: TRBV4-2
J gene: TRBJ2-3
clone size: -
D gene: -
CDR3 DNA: TGTGCCAGCAGCCAATCCCCTCACCAGGATACGCAGTATTTT
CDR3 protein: CASSQSPHQDTQYF

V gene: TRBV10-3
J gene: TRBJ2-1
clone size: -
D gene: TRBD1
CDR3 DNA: TGTGCCAGCGACAGGGGCCCCCTCAATGAGCAGTTCTTC
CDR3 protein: CASDRGPLNEQFF

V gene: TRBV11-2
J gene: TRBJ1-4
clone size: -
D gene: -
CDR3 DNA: TGTGCCAGCAGCTTCGGGGGGGGCACGGAAAAACTGTTTTTT
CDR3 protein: CASSFGGGTEKLFF

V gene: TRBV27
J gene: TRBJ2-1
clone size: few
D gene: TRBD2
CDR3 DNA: TGTGCCAGCAGATACGACCTGGGGACTAGCGGGCGTAACAATGAGCAGTTCTTC
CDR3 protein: CASRYDLGTSGRNNEQFF

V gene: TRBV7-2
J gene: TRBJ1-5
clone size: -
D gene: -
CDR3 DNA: TGTGCCAGCAGCTTAGTTCTCCGTACAGATCAGCCCCAGCATTTT
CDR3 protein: CASSLVLRTDQPQHF

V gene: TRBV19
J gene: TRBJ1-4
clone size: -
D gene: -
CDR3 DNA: TGTGCCAGTAGATCGGGGGTTACTAATGAAAAACTGTTTTTT
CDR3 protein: CASRSGVTNEKLFF

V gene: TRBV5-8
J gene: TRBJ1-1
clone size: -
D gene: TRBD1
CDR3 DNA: TGTGCCAGCAGCAAACGACAGGGGCACACTGAAGCTTTCTTT
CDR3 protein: CASSKRQGHTEAFF

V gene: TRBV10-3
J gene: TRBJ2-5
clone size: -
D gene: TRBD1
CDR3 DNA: TGTGCCATCAGACAGGGGAATAGCGAGACCCAGTACTTC
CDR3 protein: CAIRQGNSETQYF

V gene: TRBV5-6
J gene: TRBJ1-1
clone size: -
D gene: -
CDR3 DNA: TGTGCCAGCAGCTTTGGGCAGATGAACACTGAAGCTTTCTTT
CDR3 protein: CASSFGQMNTEAFF

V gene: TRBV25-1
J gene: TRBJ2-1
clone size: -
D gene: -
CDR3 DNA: TGTGCCAGCAGTGAAGTAATCGGTGAGCAGTTCTTC
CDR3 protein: CASSEVIGEQFF

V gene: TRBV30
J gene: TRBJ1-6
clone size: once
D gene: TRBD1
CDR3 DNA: TGTGCCTGGAGCTGGGCCGGGACAGGGATGATCAATTCACCCCTCCACTTT
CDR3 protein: CAWSWAGTGMINSPLHF

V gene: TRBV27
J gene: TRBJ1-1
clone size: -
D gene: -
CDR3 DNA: TGTGCCAGCAGTTTATTAGTGGCAGGGCTGAACACTGAAGCTTTCTTT
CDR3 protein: CASSLLVAGLNTEAFF

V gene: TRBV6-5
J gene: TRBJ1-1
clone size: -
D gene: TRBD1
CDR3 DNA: TGTGCCAGCATCCGGACAGGGGTACACAGTGAAGCTTTCTTT
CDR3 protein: CASIRTGVHSEAFF

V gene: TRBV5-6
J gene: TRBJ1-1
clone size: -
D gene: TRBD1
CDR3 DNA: TGTGCCGGCAGCTTGAATAACAGGGGAGACACTGAAGCTTTCTTT
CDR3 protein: CAGSLNNRGDTEAFF

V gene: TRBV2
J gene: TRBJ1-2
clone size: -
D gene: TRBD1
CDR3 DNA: TGTGCCAGCAGGGATGGACAGGGAGGCTTTTATGGCTACACCTTC
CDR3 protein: CASRDGQGGFYGYTF

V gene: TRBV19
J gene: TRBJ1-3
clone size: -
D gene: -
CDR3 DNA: TGTGCCAGTAGTATTACAGGGACGGGAAACACCATATATTTT
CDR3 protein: CASSITGTGNTIYF

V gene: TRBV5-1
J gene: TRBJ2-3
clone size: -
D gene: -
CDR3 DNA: TGCGCCAGCAGCTTGTTTCGGGACACAAGGGGGGATACGCAGTATTTT
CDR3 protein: CASSLFRDTRGDTQYF

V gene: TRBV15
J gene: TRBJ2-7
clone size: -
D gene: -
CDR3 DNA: TGTGTCACCAGCAGATCCCGTAACGAGCAGTACTTC
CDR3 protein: CVTSRSRNEQYF

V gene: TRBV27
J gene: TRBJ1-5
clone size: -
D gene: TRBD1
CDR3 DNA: TGTGCCAGCAGCCCATCCGGGACAGGGAATCAGCCCCAGCATTTT
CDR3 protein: CASSPSGTGNQPQHF

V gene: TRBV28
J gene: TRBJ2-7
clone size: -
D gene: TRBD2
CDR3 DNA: TGTGCCAGCAGTAGAGGAGGGAGGGGCTACGAGCAGTACTTC
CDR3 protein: CASSRGGRGYEQYF

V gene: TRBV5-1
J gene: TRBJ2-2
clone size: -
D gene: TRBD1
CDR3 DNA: TGCGCCAGCAGCTACACAGGGGGCCTCAGCTCCGGGGAGCTGTTTTTT
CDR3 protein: CASSYTGGLSSGELFF

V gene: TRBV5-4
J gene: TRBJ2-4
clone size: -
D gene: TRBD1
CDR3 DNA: TGTGCCAGCAGCCCCGGACAGGGCGAGGGCATTCAGTACTTC
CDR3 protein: CASSPGQGEGIQYF

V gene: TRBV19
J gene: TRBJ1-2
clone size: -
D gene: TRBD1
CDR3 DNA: TGTGCCAGTATTCACGGACAGGGCTCCTATGGCTACACCTTC
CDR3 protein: CASIHGQGSYGYTF

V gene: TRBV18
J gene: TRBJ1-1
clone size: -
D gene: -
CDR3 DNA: TGTGCCAGCTCACCATCGGGGAAGAACACTGAAGCTTTCTTT
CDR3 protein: CASSPSGKNTEAFF

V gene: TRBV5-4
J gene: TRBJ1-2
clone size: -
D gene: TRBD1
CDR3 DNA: TGTGCCAGCAGCCTCACCGTACCGGGACAGTATGGCTACACCTTC
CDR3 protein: CASSLTVPGQYGYTF

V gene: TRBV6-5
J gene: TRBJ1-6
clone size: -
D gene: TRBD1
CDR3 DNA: TGTGCCAGCAGTCAAGGACAGGAGAATTCACCCCTCCACTTT
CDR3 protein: CASSQGQENSPLHF

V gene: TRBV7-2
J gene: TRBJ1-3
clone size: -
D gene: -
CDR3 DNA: TGTGCCAGCAGCTTAACGACAGGCGCTGGAAACACCATATATTTT
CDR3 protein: CASSLTTGAGNTIYF

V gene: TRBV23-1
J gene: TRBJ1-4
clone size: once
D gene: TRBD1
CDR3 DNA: TGCGCCAGCAGTCTCGACAGGGGAAAGACTAATGAAAAACTGTTTTTT
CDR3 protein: CASSLDRGKTNEKLFF

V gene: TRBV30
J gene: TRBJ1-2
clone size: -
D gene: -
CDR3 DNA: TGTGCCTGGAGTCACAGCCTAAGCTATGGCTACACCTTC
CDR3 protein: CAWSHSLSYGYTF

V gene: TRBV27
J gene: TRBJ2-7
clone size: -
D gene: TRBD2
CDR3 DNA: TGTGCCAGCAGTCGGGGACTAGCGGGGAAAGGGTCCTACGAGCAGTACTTC
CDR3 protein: CASSRGLAGKGSYEQYF

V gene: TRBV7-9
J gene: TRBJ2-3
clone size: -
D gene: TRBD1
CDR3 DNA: TGTGCCAGCAGCCATAGGGACAGGGCTAGAGATACGCAGTATTTT
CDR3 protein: CASSHRDRARDTQYF

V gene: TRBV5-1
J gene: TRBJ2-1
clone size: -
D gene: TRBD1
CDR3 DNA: TGCGCCAGCAGCTTGGATTTGGCAGGGGGTGAGCAGTTCTTC
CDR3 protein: CASSLDLAGGEQFF

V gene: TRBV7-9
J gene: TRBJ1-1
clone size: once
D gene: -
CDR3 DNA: TGTGCCAGCAGCCCCGTTTTTTACACTGAAGCTTTCTTT
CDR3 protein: CASSPVFYTEAFF

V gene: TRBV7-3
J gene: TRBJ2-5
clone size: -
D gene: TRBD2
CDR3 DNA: TGTGCCAGCAGCTTAAGCGGGGGGCCTGGAGAGACCCAGTACTTC
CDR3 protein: CASSLSGGPGETQYF

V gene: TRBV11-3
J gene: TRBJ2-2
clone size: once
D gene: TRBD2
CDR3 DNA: TGTGCCAGCAGCCCTTCGACTAAAGCGGGAGGGAACACCGGGGAGCTGTTTTTT
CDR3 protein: CASSPSTKAGGNTGELFF